Each of the 21 T cell receptor beta chains below was sequenced from the same sample in a study of blood T cell repertoires in COVID-19. Method: immunoSEQ multiplex PCR; TCRdb's copy keeps in-frame clones and lacks some. The sample consists of roughly 110,000 clones, approximately 88% of them appearing once. The sequenced sample consisted of peripheral blood. The receptor set was obtained from a human donor in a cohort sampled during active COVID-19.

This rearrangement joins TRBV5-1 to TRBJ2-3, with D possibly matching TRBD1 (5 bases). In germline, CDR1 is SGHRS, CDR2 YFSETQ. The CDR3 runs 17 residues. Trimming pared 3 bases from V and 6 bases from J, leaving 23 bases between. The CDR3 loop is CASSSPIQQVMVDTQYF. The CDR3 DNA sequence: TGCGCCAGCAGCTCGCCAATCCAACAGGTGATGGTGGATACGCAGTATTTT.

The rearrangement uses TRBV7-3 and TRBJ2-3; D call uncertain. This CDR3 comprises 17 residues. Germline CDR1 is SGHTA and CDR2 is FQGTGA. V was clipped by 1 base and J by 0 bases, with 14 bases between them. The CDR3 DNA reads as TGTGCCAGCAGCTTAAACCCGCTAGTGACTAGCACAGATACGCAGTATTTT. This codes for CASSLNPLVTSTDTQYF.

V and J are TRBV21-1 and TRBJ1-5; TRBD1, the D gene given by the table, was not confirmed from the DNA. TRBV21-1 is a pseudogene segment. The CDR3 sequence is 20 residues long. This CDR3 is CASSKTSKLTGADGNQPQHF. CDR3 sequence (DNA): TGTGCCAGCAGCAAAACCTCAAAGTTAACAGGGGCGGACGGCAATCAGCCCCAGCATTTT.

The genes are TRBV6-6 and TRBJ2-2, with 7 bases lining up with TRBD1. The CDR3 runs 14 residues. V lost 6 bases to trimming and J lost 2 bases; unmatched junction nucleotides: 3. Germline V CDR1 and CDR2: MNHNY, SVGAGI (reference sequence). CDR3 DNA sequence: TGTGCCAGCAGAAGGGGGCCTAACACCGGGGAGCTGTTTTTT. It translates to CASRRGPNTGELFF.

The gene calls are TRBV27 and TRBJ1-2, with 8 bases that match TRBD1. The CDR3 consists of 14 residues. Germline CDR1 reads MNHEY; CDR2 reads SMNVEV (reference sequence). V lost 5 bases and J lost 7; bases outside the gene matches: 9. The CDR3 sequence is CASSPRQGRTGYTF. CDR3 nucleotides: TGTGCCAGCAGTCCCAGACAGGGGCGCACTGGCTACACCTTC.

The chain has TRBV19 and TRBJ1-2, with 8 nucleotides matching TRBD1. Trimming took 5 bases from V and 6 from J; bases not matched to a gene: 11. The CDR3 covers 15 residues. CDR1 and CDR2 from the germline V gene are LNHDA and SQIVND (reference sequence). Here the CDR3 reads CASSSPGTGINGYTF. In DNA form, the CDR3 reads TGTGCCAGTAGTTCGCCCGGGACAGGTATCAATGGCTACACCTTC.

This sequence joins TRBV7-2 and TRBJ2-1; possible D gene TRBD2, 6 bases. The CDR3 is 15 amino acids. Germline V gene lookup returns CDR1 SGHTA and CDR2 FQGNSA. Trimming stripped 3 bases from V and 8 bases from J, with 17 bases between. The CDR3 protein is CASSLGEVQPHEQFF. CDR3 nucleotide sequence: TGTGCCAGCAGCTTGGGGGAGGTACAACCCCATGAGCAGTTCTTC.

This rearrangement joins TRBV19 to TRBJ2-3; D possibly corresponds to TRBD1 (6 bases). CDR1 is LNHDA, CDR2 SQIVND, per germline (reference sequence). The CDR3 runs to 14 residues. V lost 8 bases to trimming and J lost 3 bases, with 15 bases between them. DNA of the CDR3: TGTGCCAGTGGCAGGGGAATCGTGACAGATACGCAGTATTTT. Its protein product is CASGRGIVTDTQYF.

The chain is built from TRBV6-2 or TRBV6-3 and TRBJ1-1; D may be TRBD1 (6 bases). The length of the CDR3 is 13 residues. In germline, CDR1 is MNHEY, CDR2 SVGEGT. V gave up 5 bases and J gave up 6 bases, with 13 bases separating them. The CDR3 region has the DNA TGTGCCAGCAGTGGACAGTTAAAGCCTGAAGCTTTCTTT. Translating it yields CASSGQLKPEAFF.

This clone was observed a few times. The rearrangement links TRBV7-2 to TRBJ2-1, with TRBD2 matching 16 bases. J gave up 10 bases and V 5 bases, and 8 bases lay outside the gene matches. The CDR3 is made up of 16 amino acids. Germline lookup yields CDR1 SGHTA and CDR2 FQGNSA. The CDR3 spells CASSRGTSGRALEQFF. The CDR3 coding sequence is TGTGCCAGCAGCCGCGGGACTAGCGGGAGGGCATTGGAGCAGTTCTTC.

Concerning this clone itself: Other DNA sequences in this specimen translate into the identical CDR3. CDR3 protein: CASSLNPAGSTDTQYF. CDR3 DNA sequence: TGTGCCAGCAGCTTAAATCCCGCGGGAAGCACAGATACGCAGTATTTT. The chain uses TRBV7-3 and TRBJ2-3; a possible D gene is TRBD2 (6 bases). The V gene's germline CDR1 is SGHTA and CDR2 FQGTGA. V gave up 1 base and J gave up 0 bases, with 11 bases separating them. The CDR3 covers 16 residues.

The rearrangement links TRBV7-9 to TRBJ2-5; 8 bases are a match to TRBD1. In germline, CDR1 is SEHNR, CDR2 FQNEAQ (reference sequence). The ends lost 5 bases at V and 2 bases at J; junction bases unmatched: 7. The CDR3 has 15 amino acids. The CDR3 protein is CASSRMTGVQETQYF. The CDR3 DNA reads as TGTGCCAGCAGCCGAATGACAGGGGTACAAGAGACCCAGTACTTC.

This clone was seen just once. V and J are TRBV7-9 and TRBJ2-3, with a weak D call TRBD2 (6 bases). From germline, CDR1 is SEHNR and CDR2 FQNEAQ (reference sequence). The CDR3 totals 16 residues. V lost 3 bases, J lost 2 bases, and 15 bases lay in between. CDR3 region: CASSFLIGGITDTQYF. CDR3 DNA sequence: TGTGCCAGCAGCTTTCTTATAGGCGGGATCACAGATACGCAGTATTTT.

J is TRBJ2-1 and V is TRBV19, with 13 bases aligning to TRBD2. Germline V gene lookup returns CDR1 LNHDA and CDR2 SQIVND (reference sequence). V trimming: 3 bases; J trimming: 7 bases; junction bases outside the gene matches: 3. CDR3 length equals 15 residues. The CDR3 DNA is TGTGCCAGTAGTATCGGGACTAGCGGGGTAAATGAGCAGTTCTTC. Protein: CASSIGTSGVNEQFF.

The chain joins TRBV2 to TRBJ1-2; a weak D match, TRBD1 (5 bases). V was clipped by 6 bases and J by 0 bases, with 20 bases between them. The CDR3 totals 17 residues. CDR1 and CDR2 from the germline V gene are SNHLY and FYNNEI. The CDR3: CASSPRLMDIANYGYTF. The CDR3 bases are TGTGCCAGCAGCCCCCGACTCATGGACATAGCTAACTATGGCTACACCTTC.

V gene TRBV19 combines with J gene TRBJ1-3; 8 bases match TRBD1. The CDR3 consists of 15 residues. With V trimmed by 5 bases and J by 3 bases, 6 bases remained unmatched. Germline V gives CDR1 LNHDA, CDR2 SQIVND (reference sequence). The CDR3: CASSSGQGRGNTIYF. CDR3 DNA sequence: TGTGCCAGTAGTTCCGGACAGGGTCGTGGAAACACCATATATTTT.

This rearrangement joins TRBV5-1 to TRBJ2-5; 9 bases match TRBD1. CDR3 length: 14 residues. Trimming took 4 bases from V and 4 from J; bases not matched to a gene: 5. Germline CDR1 is SGHRS and CDR2 is YFSETQ. The CDR3 DNA follows: TGCGCCAGCAGCCGGAGGACAGGGGCAGAGACCCAGTACTTC. It is translated as CASSRRTGAETQYF.

The rearrangement uses TRBV5-6 and TRBJ2-2; 8 positions agree with TRBD2. V was pared by 0 bases and J by 4 bases, with 5 bases of the junction left unmatched. From germline, CDR1 is SGHDT and CDR2 YYEEEE. There are 16 residues in the CDR3. The CDR3 reads CASSLDGLAPTGELFF. CDR3 in DNA: TGTGCCAGCAGCTTGGACGGACTAGCCCCCACCGGGGAGCTGTTTTTT. Combining the CDR3 with reference TRBV5-6 and TRBJ2-2 gives the whole variable domain DAGVTQSPTHLIKTRGQQVTLRCSPKSGHDTVSWYQQALGQGPQFIFQYYEEEERQRGNFPDRFSGHQFPNYSSELNVNALLLGDSALYLCASSLDGLAPTGELFFGEGSRLTVL.

CDR3 loop: CASSPTSGTGSAQYF. The CDR3 coding sequence is TGTGCCAGCAGCCCGACTAGCGGGACGGGGTCGGCCCAGTACTTC. The J gene is TRBJ2-5, the V gene TRBV7-2; 11 nucleotides agree with TRBD2. The V gene's germline CDR1 is SGHTA and CDR2 FQGNSA. J gave up 9 bases and V 5 bases, and 11 bases lay outside the gene matches. The CDR3 is 15 residues long.

CDR3 amino acids: CASSLWAGGSSYEQYF. In DNA, the CDR3 is TGTGCCAGCAGTTTGTGGGCGGGAGGGTCTTCCTACGAGCAGTACTTC. The genes are TRBV28 and TRBJ2-7, with 9 bases matching TRBD2. The trim removed 3 bases at V and 1 base at J, leaving 7 bases unmatched. CDR3 length: 16 residues. CDR1 and CDR2 from the germline V gene are MDHEN and SYDVKM.

The chain combines TRBV7-6 with TRBJ2-1; 9 bases map to TRBD2. J lost 8 bases, V lost 4 bases, and 9 bases had no gene match. Germline-derived CDR1 and CDR2 are SGHVS and FNYEAQ. This CDR3 contains 15 residues. This CDR3 is CASSSLAGKIYEQFF. The CDR3, as DNA: TGTGCCAGCAGCTCCCTAGCGGGAAAGATCTATGAGCAGTTCTTC.